The rows below give T cell receptor beta chains drawn from one sample of a study of T cells expressing NK-cell markers. TCRdb re-called the 5' RACE reads; every CDR3 protein appears as one record, without DNA. The sample holds about 160,000 distinct CDR3 sequences. The sample comprised blood T cells: a sorted CD56 or NKG2C T cell subset, CD4+ or CD8+ T cells, or bulk PBMC T cells (not recorded which). These receptors came from a woman between 18 and 69 years old in good health. Both conserved end residues are part of each CDR3. The order of the fields is J gene, CDR3 length, V gene, CDR3 protein.

>TRBJ1-5|14|TRBV10-3
CAISPEGSNQPQHF
>TRBJ1-2|12|TRBV3-1
CASSQEPTSYTF
>TRBJ2-7|15|TRBV5-1
CASSLAPEASYEQYF
>TRBJ1-6|16|TRBV4-1
CASSQVSEGHNSPLHF
>TRBJ2-7|18|TRBV11-1
CASSLFRTGSLPSYEQYF
>TRBJ2-2|14|TRBV12-3/TRBV12-4
CASSLAGSTGELFF
>TRBJ2-2|14|TRBV5-1
CASRTGDNTGELFF
>TRBJ2-2|16|TRBV13
CASSLRGSTGSGELFF
>TRBJ2-7|12|TRBV7-8
CASSFILQEQYF
>TRBJ2-3|13|TRBV12-3/TRBV12-4
CASSFKGADTQYF
>TRBJ2-5|17|TRBV5-1
CASSFSGSHQYQETQYF
>TRBJ2-7|18|TRBV11-2
CASSLGREGRVVFYEQYF
>TRBJ1-5|13|TRBV15
CATSWSINQPQHF
>TRBJ1-2|15|TRBV9
CASSVSVQARYGYTF
>TRBJ1-2|14|TRBV4-1
CASSQTQGIGGYTF
>TRBJ1-4|14|TRBV12-3/TRBV12-4
CASSLMGTVEKLFF
>TRBJ1-1|14|TRBV20-1
CSARGQPGNTEAFF
>TRBJ1-2|12|TRBV6-5
CASKEGGGGYTF
>TRBJ2-5|12|TRBV11-2
CASSNMEETQYF
>TRBJ2-5|14|TRBV5-1
CASSLGTGQETQYF
>TRBJ1-1|15|TRBV7-9
CASSLPARENTEAFF
>TRBJ1-5|14|TRBV7-2
CASSVGQANQPQHF
>TRBJ2-3|16|TRBV4-1
CASSQGTSGVLNTQYF
>TRBJ1-1|14|TRBV20-1
CSAQPGGANTEAFF
>TRBJ1-6|15|TRBV7-3
CASRRQGSYNSPLHF
>TRBJ1-2|14|TRBV2
CASSVYTDNYGYTF
>TRBJ1-2|13|TRBV24-1
CATSDDRIYGYTF
>TRBJ1-1|14|TRBV29-1
CSVVQGPQNTEAFF
>TRBJ2-7|16|TRBV5-5
CASDPGRTNRVDEQYF